This TCR beta chain was recovered during a study of shared clonotypes between healthy human individuals. With respect to this clone: What it binds is not known.

Germline V lookup: CDR1 LNHDA, CDR2 SQIVND (reference sequence). Trimming removed 9 bases at V and 8 bases at J, with 17 bases between. The CDR3 length is 13 residues. The sorted-subset replicate PCRs were given 200 ng DNA, which is 31,000 or so T cell genomes. Only in-frame clones appear in the TCRdb table, and some are missing; sequencing was by immunoSEQ multiplex PCR. The sample holds 1.6 million or so clones, about 98.5% seen once. Study conclusions and caveats: A handful of donors had about 5% of their naive CD4 clonotypes in common.

The chain has TRBV19 and TRBJ2-1; D is perhaps TRBD2 (5 bases). What was sequenced was naive CD4+ T cells sorted from blood. Subset noted: CD45RA+ positively selected. This sequence originates from a man aged 30 to 45 in good health. In DNA form, the CDR3 reads TGTGCCAGCGCGGGTGCCCACGGGGATGAGCAGTTCTTC. Protein sequence: CASAGAHGDEQFF.